A selection of T cell receptor beta chains follows, all from one sample in a study of blood T cell repertoires in COVID-19. Repertoires were generated with immunoSEQ multiplex PCR, while TCRdb's copy carries only in-frame clones and drops some. The sample lists around 100,000 clones, 81% seen once, with 1.5% to 1.9% in the top ten. The source material was peripheral blood. These receptors were taken from a man aged 45-65 years with acute or convalescent COVID-19. Both conserved end residues are part of each CDR3. Each record gives: J gene, clone size, D gene, V gene, CDR3 protein, CDR3 DNA. D genes are given only for firm matches. The size field is filled for only some rows; it gives once, few, many or a size class.

J gene: TRBJ2-3
clone size: few
D gene: TRBD2
V gene: TRBV3-1/TRBV3-2
CDR3 protein: CASSPGLATDTQYF
CDR3 DNA: TGTGCCAGCAGCCCCGGACTAGCTACAGATACGCAGTATTTT

J gene: TRBJ1-3
clone size: few
D gene: -
V gene: TRBV27
CDR3 protein: CASKSQDRSGNTIYF
CDR3 DNA: TGTGCCAGCAAGTCACAGGATCGCTCTGGAAACACCATATATTTT

J gene: TRBJ2-5
clone size: once
D gene: TRBD2
V gene: TRBV7-3
CDR3 protein: CASSLRGGGAGETQYF
CDR3 DNA: TGTGCCAGCAGCTTAAGAGGCGGGGGGGCCGGAGAGACCCAGTACTTC

J gene: TRBJ1-3
clone size: -
D gene: TRBD1
V gene: TRBV24-1
CDR3 protein: CATSDGDSSGNTIYF
CDR3 DNA: TGTGCCACCAGTGATGGGGACAGCTCTGGAAACACCATATATTTT

J gene: TRBJ2-2
clone size: -
D gene: TRBD2
V gene: TRBV27
CDR3 protein: CASSLYTPGGALNTGELFF
CDR3 DNA: TGTGCCAGCAGTTTATATACCCCGGGGGGGGCTTTGAACACCGGGGAGCTGTTTTTT

J gene: TRBJ1-2
clone size: -
D gene: TRBD1
V gene: TRBV6-5
CDR3 protein: CASSTGGLDYGYTF
CDR3 DNA: TGTGCCAGCAGTACAGGGGGCTTGGACTATGGCTACACCTTC

J gene: TRBJ2-3
clone size: -
D gene: -
V gene: TRBV30
CDR3 protein: CAYQKYTDTQYF
CDR3 DNA: TGTGCCTATCAGAAATACACAGATACGCAGTATTTT

J gene: TRBJ1-2
clone size: -
D gene: -
V gene: TRBV27
CDR3 protein: CASRSTGRKGGYTF
CDR3 DNA: TGTGCCAGCAGGTCGACCGGGAGAAAAGGTGGCTACACCTTC

J gene: TRBJ1-3
clone size: -
D gene: -
V gene: TRBV3-1/TRBV3-2
CDR3 protein: CASSQGHSSSGNTIYF
CDR3 DNA: TGTGCCAGCAGCCAAGGTCACTCGAGCTCTGGAAACACCATATATTTT

J gene: TRBJ1-2
clone size: -
D gene: TRBD1
V gene: TRBV9
CDR3 protein: CASSVEQGKGYTF
CDR3 DNA: TGTGCCAGCAGCGTAGAACAGGGGAAAGGCTACACCTTC

J gene: TRBJ1-2
clone size: -
D gene: -
V gene: TRBV3-1/TRBV3-2
CDR3 protein: CASSQDHRPGRSYTF
CDR3 DNA: TGTGCCAGCAGCCAAGATCACCGGCCAGGGAGGAGCTACACCTTC

J gene: TRBJ2-2
clone size: -
D gene: TRBD2
V gene: TRBV7-2
CDR3 protein: CASSTPGGAPTGELFF
CDR3 DNA: TGTGCCAGCAGTACCCCCGGGGGGGCCCCTACCGGGGAGCTGTTTTTT

J gene: TRBJ1-1
clone size: -
D gene: TRBD1
V gene: TRBV28
CDR3 protein: CASRPRDRGPTEAFF
CDR3 DNA: TGTGCCAGCAGACCTCGGGACAGGGGGCCGACTGAAGCTTTCTTT

J gene: TRBJ1-5
clone size: -
D gene: TRBD1
V gene: TRBV19
CDR3 protein: CASSPGQGRVGNQPQHF
CDR3 DNA: TGTGCCAGTAGCCCGGGACAGGGTCGAGTTGGCAATCAGCCCCAGCATTTT

J gene: TRBJ1-2
clone size: -
D gene: -
V gene: TRBV3-1/TRBV3-2
CDR3 protein: CASSQGQNYGYTF
CDR3 DNA: TGTGCCAGCAGCCAAGGACAGAACTATGGCTACACCTTC

J gene: TRBJ2-2
clone size: -
D gene: -
V gene: TRBV11-2
CDR3 protein: CASRSGGVHTGELFF
CDR3 DNA: TGTGCCAGCCGCTCTGGCGGGGTTCACACCGGGGAGCTGTTTTTT

J gene: TRBJ1-6
clone size: -
D gene: -
V gene: TRBV5-5
CDR3 protein: CASSAGLLSDSPLHF
CDR3 DNA: TGTGCCAGCAGCGCCGGACTGTTGAGTGATTCACCCCTCCACTTT

J gene: TRBJ1-2
clone size: -
D gene: -
V gene: TRBV27
CDR3 protein: CASKSGDNYGYTF
CDR3 DNA: TGTGCCAGCAAATCAGGGGATAACTATGGCTACACCTTC

J gene: TRBJ2-7
clone size: -
D gene: -
V gene: TRBV11-3
CDR3 protein: CASSLDSFSEQYF
CDR3 DNA: TGTGCCAGCAGCTTAGATAGTTTCTCCGAGCAGTACTTC

J gene: TRBJ2-2
clone size: -
D gene: TRBD1
V gene: TRBV5-1
CDR3 protein: CASSQQGDTGELFF
CDR3 DNA: TGCGCCAGCAGCCAGCAGGGGGACACCGGGGAGCTGTTTTTT

J gene: TRBJ2-3
clone size: few
D gene: -
V gene: TRBV19
CDR3 protein: CASSISGSTDTQYF
CDR3 DNA: TGTGCCAGTAGTATCTCGGGGAGTACAGATACGCAGTATTTT

J gene: TRBJ2-3
clone size: -
D gene: TRBD1
V gene: TRBV11-2
CDR3 protein: CASSLEAWGTGETDTQYF
CDR3 DNA: TGTGCCAGCAGCTTAGAGGCCTGGGGGACAGGGGAAACAGATACGCAGTATTTT

J gene: TRBJ2-3
clone size: -
D gene: -
V gene: TRBV5-6
CDR3 protein: CASSLDRVEDTQYF
CDR3 DNA: TGTGCCAGCAGCTTGGACAGGGTAGAAGATACGCAGTATTTT

J gene: TRBJ1-6
clone size: -
D gene: -
V gene: TRBV7-8
CDR3 protein: CASSLSGNSPLHF
CDR3 DNA: TGTGCCAGCAGCTTGTCGGGGAATTCACCCCTCCACTTT

J gene: TRBJ1-1
clone size: many
D gene: TRBD1
V gene: TRBV19
CDR3 protein: CASSPDRGDTEAFF
CDR3 DNA: TGTGCCAGTAGTCCCGACAGGGGCGACACTGAAGCTTTCTTT

J gene: TRBJ2-3
clone size: few
D gene: TRBD1
V gene: TRBV11-2
CDR3 protein: CASSLAGGAIDTQYF
CDR3 DNA: TGTGCCAGCAGCTTAGCAGGGGGCGCGATAGATACGCAGTATTTT

J gene: TRBJ2-5
clone size: -
D gene: TRBD2
V gene: TRBV24-1
CDR3 protein: CATSDPVAGAQETQYF
CDR3 DNA: TGTGCCACCAGTGATCCGGTAGCGGGGGCCCAAGAGACCCAGTACTTC

J gene: TRBJ2-6
clone size: -
D gene: -
V gene: TRBV24-1
CDR3 protein: CATSAKAGQSSGANVLTF
CDR3 DNA: TGTGCCACCAGTGCGAAAGCGGGACAAAGCTCTGGGGCCAACGTCCTGACTTTC

J gene: TRBJ2-5
clone size: -
D gene: TRBD1
V gene: TRBV5-4
CDR3 protein: CASSTTGGGETQYF
CDR3 DNA: TGTGCCAGCAGCACGACAGGGGGCGGAGAGACCCAGTACTTC

J gene: TRBJ1-3
clone size: once
D gene: -
V gene: TRBV7-2
CDR3 protein: CASRRQSSGNTIYF
CDR3 DNA: TGTGCCAGCAGACGACAGAGCTCTGGAAACACCATATATTTT

J gene: TRBJ1-1
clone size: few
D gene: -
V gene: TRBV5-5
CDR3 protein: CASSFDRLNTEAFF
CDR3 DNA: TGTGCCAGCAGCTTCGACAGGCTGAACACTGAAGCTTTCTTT

J gene: TRBJ1-6
clone size: -
D gene: TRBD1
V gene: TRBV5-4
CDR3 protein: CASSRDRLSSPLHF
CDR3 DNA: TGTGCCAGCAGCCGGGACAGACTGAGTTCACCCCTCCACTTT

J gene: TRBJ2-2
clone size: few
D gene: -
V gene: TRBV7-9
CDR3 protein: CASSLARGATGELFF
CDR3 DNA: TGTGCCAGCAGCTTAGCCAGGGGAGCGACCGGGGAGCTGTTTTTT

J gene: TRBJ1-1
clone size: -
D gene: -
V gene: TRBV6-5
CDR3 protein: CASSYSQGTEAFF
CDR3 DNA: TGTGCCAGCAGTTACTCTCAGGGGACTGAAGCTTTCTTT

J gene: TRBJ1-4
clone size: -
D gene: TRBD1
V gene: TRBV19
CDR3 protein: CASSASDRGREKLFF
CDR3 DNA: TGTGCCAGTAGTGCCAGCGACAGGGGGCGTGAAAAACTGTTTTTT

J gene: TRBJ2-3
clone size: -
D gene: TRBD2
V gene: TRBV2
CDR3 protein: CASSLGAGESTDTQYF
CDR3 DNA: TGTGCCAGCAGTCTTGGAGCGGGGGAGAGCACAGATACGCAGTATTTT

J gene: TRBJ2-7
clone size: few
D gene: TRBD2
V gene: TRBV9
CDR3 protein: CASSVNMLAETYEQYF
CDR3 DNA: TGTGCCAGCAGCGTAAACATGCTAGCGGAGACCTACGAGCAGTACTTC

J gene: TRBJ2-2
clone size: -
D gene: TRBD1
V gene: TRBV28
CDR3 protein: CASRYGTGNTGELFF
CDR3 DNA: TGTGCCAGCAGATACGGGACAGGGAACACCGGGGAGCTGTTTTTT

J gene: TRBJ2-7
clone size: few
D gene: -
V gene: TRBV28
CDR3 protein: CASAGATYEQYF
CDR3 DNA: TGTGCCAGCGCGGGGGCTACCTACGAGCAGTACTTC

J gene: TRBJ1-1
clone size: once
D gene: -
V gene: TRBV18
CDR3 protein: CASSLRVAGAGNTEAFF
CDR3 DNA: TGTGCCAGCTCACTTCGGGTAGCGGGGGCCGGGAACACTGAAGCTTTCTTT

J gene: TRBJ1-1
clone size: once
D gene: TRBD1
V gene: TRBV3-1/TRBV3-2
CDR3 protein: CASSRRQGETEAFF
CDR3 DNA: TGTGCCAGCAGCCGCCGACAGGGGGAAACTGAAGCTTTCTTT

J gene: TRBJ1-1
clone size: -
D gene: -
V gene: TRBV7-2
CDR3 protein: CASSFNWGGTEAFF
CDR3 DNA: TGTGCCAGCAGCTTTAATTGGGGAGGCACTGAAGCTTTCTTT

J gene: TRBJ2-3
clone size: -
D gene: TRBD1
V gene: TRBV28
CDR3 protein: CASSDPGQGGDTQYF
CDR3 DNA: TGTGCCAGCAGTGATCCGGGACAGGGCGGAGATACGCAGTATTTT

J gene: TRBJ2-1
clone size: once
D gene: -
V gene: TRBV5-1
CDR3 protein: CASSLTTEDNEQFF
CDR3 DNA: TGCGCCAGCAGCTTGACGACCGAGGACAATGAGCAGTTCTTC

J gene: TRBJ2-1
clone size: -
D gene: TRBD1
V gene: TRBV10-1
CDR3 protein: CASSGQGIYNEQFF
CDR3 DNA: TGCGCCAGCAGTGGACAGGGGATTTACAATGAGCAGTTCTTC

J gene: TRBJ1-5
clone size: -
D gene: TRBD1
V gene: TRBV2
CDR3 protein: CASSSGQGSQPQHF
CDR3 DNA: TGTGCCAGCAGTTCCGGACAGGGCAGCCAGCCCCAGCATTTT